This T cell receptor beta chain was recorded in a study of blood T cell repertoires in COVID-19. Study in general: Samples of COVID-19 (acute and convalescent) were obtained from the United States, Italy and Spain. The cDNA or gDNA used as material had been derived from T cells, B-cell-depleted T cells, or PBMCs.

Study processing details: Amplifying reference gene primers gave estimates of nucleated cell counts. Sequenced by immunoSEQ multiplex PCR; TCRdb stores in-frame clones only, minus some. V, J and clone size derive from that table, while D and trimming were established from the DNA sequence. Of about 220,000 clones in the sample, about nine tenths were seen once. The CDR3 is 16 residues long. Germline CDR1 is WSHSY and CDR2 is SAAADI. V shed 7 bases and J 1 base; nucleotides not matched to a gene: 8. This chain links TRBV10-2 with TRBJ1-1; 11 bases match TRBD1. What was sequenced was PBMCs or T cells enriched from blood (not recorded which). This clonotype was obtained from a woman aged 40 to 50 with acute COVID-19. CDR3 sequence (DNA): TGCGCCAGCACCCGAGGGACAGGGGGAACGAACACTGAAGCTTTCTTT. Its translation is CASTRGTGGTNTEAFF.